The rows below give T cell receptor beta chains drawn from one sample of a study of shared T cell receptors in the human thymus. Assay: immunoSEQ multiplex PCR; the TCRdb copy retains only in-frame clones and omits some. The sample records roughly 500,000 clones, approximately 80% being singletons. The same data also went into a second study, on human thymus T cells.

Sequencing was carried out using thymocytes. Source of these receptors: a boy younger than two with a congenital heart defect. CDR3s include the opening cysteine and the closing phenylalanine or tryptophan. Size tells how often a clone was seen (once, few, many) or the class of an expanded clone, and some rows leave it out.

CASSCRQAQIPNYGYTF	few	TRBV28	TRBJ1-2
CASSPTSVPSYEQYF	NA	TRBV2	TRBJ2-7
CAWSAPWTGELSGNTIYF	NA	TRBV30	TRBJ1-3
CASSIEEGMAGNTIYF	few	TRBV19	TRBJ1-3
CASSDGTGEVTNTGELFF	NA	TRBV25-1	TRBJ2-2
CASSEARSRQVAYEQYF	NA	TRBV6-1	TRBJ2-7
CASSLGGQETQYF	NA	TRBV7-2	TRBJ2-5
CASSPPGSNTEAFF	NA	TRBV28	TRBJ1-1
CASSLTGQGASTNEKLFF	NA	TRBV5-6	TRBJ1-4
CASTTFPGDRNQPQHF	few	TRBV7-9	TRBJ1-5
CASSPVRDRSYEQYF	NA	TRBV27	TRBJ2-7
CASSAGQGAHSGANVLTF	once	TRBV9	TRBJ2-6
CASSYRGDEAFF	once	TRBV2	TRBJ1-1
CASSHGGVEQYF	NA	TRBV7-2	TRBJ2-7
CSVGGSKNIQYF	NA	TRBV29-1	TRBJ2-4
CASSKWTILPGIQYF	NA	TRBV5-6	TRBJ2-5
CASSLRTGDDLDTQYF	NA	TRBV28	TRBJ2-3
CASSERRTDSPYSTEAFF	NA	TRBV6-1	TRBJ1-1
CASSQDRLAGDRETQYF	NA	TRBV4-1	TRBJ2-5
CASSMVGTGPGYGYTF	few	TRBV19	TRBJ1-2
CASSEHFRGRRGYTF	NA	TRBV2	TRBJ1-2
CASSQVGGAGYTF	NA	TRBV4-3	TRBJ1-2
CASSLSDAVGSSYEQFF	once	TRBV7-2	TRBJ2-1
CSGRDGHAESTDTQYF	NA	TRBV29-1	TRBJ2-3
CASSPRGGGGKYEQFF	NA	TRBV4-3	TRBJ2-1
CASSLESAGESQESYTF	few	TRBV7-4	TRBJ1-2
CASEGRGYTEAFF	few	TRBV25-1	TRBJ1-1
CASKGEGWNTEAFF	few	TRBV27	TRBJ1-1
CASSLRRDRGPYNEQFF	NA	TRBV11-1	TRBJ2-1
CASSQRDRGDTEAFF	NA	TRBV4-2	TRBJ1-1
CASSLKGLNTDTQYF	NA	TRBV27	TRBJ2-3
CASSPGTGGNYGYTF	NA	TRBV7-9	TRBJ1-2
CASSPQGTGVVYEQYF	NA	TRBV4-2	TRBJ2-7
CASIPPPREGSYEQYF	NA	TRBV28	TRBJ2-7
CASSEKSAGTSGRNEQYF	few	TRBV6-1	TRBJ2-7
CASRGPGSLPEAFF	NA	TRBV5-1	TRBJ1-1
CASSQGGRDREDGYTF	once	TRBV4-1	TRBJ1-2
CASSHSRGTWGGQYF	NA	TRBV4-2	TRBJ2-7
CASSQVDGLATYEQYF	NA	TRBV14	TRBJ2-7
CASSAPLWREAVYNEQFF	NA	TRBV6-1	TRBJ2-1
CATSSPGGSLARGEQFF	NA	TRBV15	TRBJ2-1
CASSLDLDRGSTEAFF	NA	TRBV5-1	TRBJ1-1
CASSLAGPRDLHTQYF	NA	TRBV5-4	TRBJ2-3
CASSLGPHPGGRRGTGELFF	NA	TRBV7-8	TRBJ2-2
CASSSGQGSNQPQHF	NA	TRBV6-5	TRBJ1-5
CASTNPRRTFSGNTIYF	few	TRBV19	TRBJ1-3
CASSFPTSGSREQYF	NA	TRBV7-2	TRBJ2-7
CATSREPAPWTDEQYF	NA	TRBV15	TRBJ2-7
CASSLRQGAVDTQYF	NA	TRBV5-1	TRBJ2-3
CATSRSSCGTSSGFLANTGELFF	NA	TRBV15	TRBJ2-2
CASTGTQNTEAFF	NA	TRBV25-1	TRBJ1-1
CASSTRTSGGTDTQYF	few	TRBV13	TRBJ2-3
CASSLYSQETQYF	NA	TRBV5-1	TRBJ2-5
CASSQALTTHEQYF	NA	TRBV14	TRBJ2-7
CASSLDGYGYTF	few	TRBV7-2	TRBJ1-2
CASGLVGRQFF	once	TRBV12-5	TRBJ2-1
CASSFRRGQGANLSQPQHF	NA	TRBV5-8	TRBJ1-5
CASGSEIARPDTQYF	few	TRBV12-5	TRBJ2-3